This passage covers 24 T cell receptor beta chains from one sample sequenced in a study of T cells in Graves' hyperthyroidism and ophthalmopathy (dated by TCRdb to between 2018 and 2020). The protocol used for the library was multiplex PCR. The instrument was an Illumina HiSeq 2000. The TCR beta CDR3 regions were amplified from RNA transcripts. The first round of RT-PCR for the TCR CDR3 was performed with the HTBI primer set and the Qiagen OneStep RT-PCR kit. The public reads were run again by TCRdb, first through fastp at Q25 and then through MiXCR, and only productive beta chains were kept. CDR3 protein duplicates are merged, each entry listing the most common genes and DNA. This sample gives around 190,000 distinct CDR3 sequences in total; 17% of them show up just once. The top ten clones comprise 53% of the sample. Sequencing was done on a sample of blood. These receptors all come from a woman aged 45-65 years with Graves' hyperthyroidism.

This clonotype was picked up a small number of times. J is TRBJ1-5 and V is TRBV6-1; D uncertain. Germline V gene data show CDR1 as MNHNS and CDR2 as SASEGT. Deletions cut 3 bases from V and 3 bases from J, with 9 bases between. This CDR3 contains 14 residues. The CDR3 loop is CASSDGHSNQPQHF. CDR3 in DNA: TGTGCCAGCAGTGATGGGCATTCCAATCAGCCCCAGCATTTT.

This clonotype was observed a few times. The rearrangement links TRBV27 to TRBJ1-2; the match to TRBD1 covers 7 bases. V lost 8 bases to trimming and J lost 2 bases; unmatched junction nucleotides: 11. Per the germline V gene, CDR1 is MNHEY and CDR2 is SMNVEV (reference sequence). The CDR3 consists of 15 residues. In DNA, the CDR3 is TGTGCCAGCCGTCCTCAACTACAGGGGAACTATGGCTACACCTTC. Amino acids: CASRPQLQGNYGYTF.

The rearrangement links TRBV19 to TRBJ1-4, with D unresolved. This CDR3 is built from 15 residues. Germline V gives CDR1 LNHDA, CDR2 SQIVND (reference sequence). Trimming left V 4 bases short and J 7 bases short, with 16 bases between. The CDR3 sequence: CASSTGLKGGEKLFF. The CDR3 DNA sequence: TGTGCCAGTAGTACAGGACTTAAAGGAGGTGAAAAACTGTTTTTT.

This clonotype has at least ten counts. V and J are TRBV29-1 and TRBJ2-1; 7 nucleotides line up with TRBD2. The CDR3 totals 14 residues. After removal of 3 bases from V and 7 bases from J, the junction contained 9 bases not matched to a gene. The germline V gene encodes CDR1 SQVTM and CDR2 ANQGSEA. The CDR3 nucleotides read TGCAGCGTTGACCCATCGGGGACTAAGAATGAGCAGTTCTTC. It codes for CSVDPSGTKNEQFF.

The rearrangement joins TRBV2 to TRBJ1-4; 7 bases agree with TRBD1. This CDR3 region has 15 residues. Germline V gene sequence: CDR1 SNHLY, CDR2 FYNNEI. V trimming: 6 bases; J trimming: 7 bases; junction bases outside the gene matches: 11. The CDR3 reads CASRDTGAGGEKLFF. In DNA, the CDR3 is TGTGCCAGCAGAGACACAGGGGCGGGGGGTGAAAAACTGTTTTTT.

This clonotype was detected many times. Because the CDR3's place on the DNA is in doubt, the DNA is left out and the CDR3 is given as listed by TCRdb. The V call is TRBV28, the J call TRBJ1-1; the table's D gene call, TRBD1, was not cross checked with the DNA. Germline V CDR1 and CDR2: MDHEN, SYDVKM. The CDR3 length equals 18 residues, ends included. This CDR3 is CASSAPSILGGRNTEAFF.

This clonotype has a handful of counts. This sequence joins TRBV12-5 and TRBJ2-7; either TRBD1 or TRBD2 may supply D (5 bases each). This CDR3 comprises 12 residues. In germline, CDR1 is LGHNT, CDR2 FRNRAP. Trimming cost V 4 bases and J 6 bases, with 10 bases left between them. CDR3 nucleotides: TGTGCTAGTGGTTGGGGGTGGACCGAGCAGTACTTC. Translating it yields CASGWGWTEQYF.

Many counts were recorded for this clonotype. The chain joins TRBV20-1 to TRBJ2-5; 7 bases line up with TRBD2. Germline values: CDR1 DFQATT, CDR2 SNEGSKA (reference sequence). Trimming at V came to 5 bases and at J to 4 bases, leaving 7 bases not matched to a gene. The CDR3 is 13 amino acids. CDR3 loop: CSAPPGGRETQYF. The CDR3 DNA sequence: TGCAGTGCTCCCCCGGGGGGTAGAGAGACCCAGTACTTC.

This rearrangement joins TRBV30 to TRBJ1-4; TRBD1 matches 7 bases. This CDR3 is built from 14 residues. With 4 bases clipped from V and 7 bases from J, the junction kept 9 bases outside the gene matches. CDR1 and CDR2 from the germline V gene are GTSNPN and SVGIG (reference sequence). The CDR3 here is CAWNGRGPGEKLFF. DNA of the CDR3: TGTGCCTGGAATGGAAGGGGGCCTGGTGAAAAACTGTTTTTT. The variable domain in full, with the rest retrieved from reference TRBV30 and TRBJ1-4, is SQTIHQWPATLVQPVGSPLSLECTVEGTSNPNLYWYRQAAGRGLQLLFYSVGIGQISSEVPQNLSASRPQDRQFILSSKKLLLSDSGFYLCAWNGRGPGEKLFFGSGTQLSVL.

V is TRBV10-2 and J is TRBJ2-2; D possibly corresponds to TRBD2 (5 bases). This CDR3 is built from 15 residues. Germline values: CDR1 WSHSY, CDR2 SAAADI. Trimming took off 1 base at V and 7 bases at J, with 13 bases between the two ends. CDR3 coding DNA: TGCGCCAGCAGTGAGTTTGTAGCGCTGGGCGGGGAGCTGTTTTTT. Protein product: CASSEFVALGGELFF.

The chain is built from TRBV7-2 and TRBJ1-1, with D tentatively TRBD1 (5 bases). V dropped 4 bases and J dropped 7 bases, with 16 bases sitting between them. Looked up from germline, CDR1 is SGHTA and CDR2 is FQGNSA. The length of the CDR3 is 14 residues. CDR3 loop: CASSSEGWAGEAFF. The CDR3 bases are TGTGCCAGCAGCTCAGAGGGGTGGGCAGGTGAAGCTTTCTTT.

This clonotype showed up many times. The genes are TRBV12-3 or TRBV12-4 and TRBJ2-1, with TRBD2 matching over 7 bases. V was pared by 4 bases and J by 0 bases, with 6 bases of the junction left unmatched. CDR3 length: 16 residues. The CDR3 nucleotides read TGTGCCAGCAGTTCCGGGAGGCGCAGCTCCTACAATGAGCAGTTCTTC. This translates into CASSSGRRSSYNEQFF.

A word on this clonotype: The junction does not match germline at one end; this may be a read error. V gene TRBV29-1 combines with J gene TRBJ2-1; D ambiguous. The CDR3 consists of 11 residues. Germline-derived CDR1 and CDR2 are SQVTM and ANQGSEA. The CDR3 region is CNVARYNEQFF. CDR3 nucleotides: TGCAACGTTGCACGGTACAATGAGCAGTTCTTC.

A few counts support this clonotype. This chain's CDR3 is CASSTTGRSGETQYF. The CDR3 DNA follows: TGCGCCAGCAGCACAACCGGGCGGTCGGGAGAGACCCAGTACTTC. The chain joins TRBV5-1 to TRBJ2-5; D unclear. Germline CDR1 SGHRS, CDR2 YFSETQ. CDR3 length: 15 amino acids. V lost 4 bases, J lost 4 bases, and 17 bases lay in between. The whole variable domain, filled in from reference TRBV5-1 and TRBJ2-5, reads KAGVTQTPRYLIKTRGQQVTLSCSPISGHRSVSWYQQTPGQGLQFLFEYFSETQRNKGNFPGRFSGRQFSNSRSEMNVSTLELGDSALYLCASSTTGRSGETQYFGPGTRLLVL.

At least ten counts were recorded for this clonotype. This sequence joins TRBV7-9 and TRBJ1-1; D not resolved. V was cut by 7 bases and J by 1 base, with 7 bases left in between. Looked up from germline, CDR1 is SEHNR and CDR2 is FQNEAQ (reference sequence). The CDR3 totals 12 residues. Here the CDR3 DNA reads TGTGCCAGCACCAGCGGGAACACTGAAGCTTTCTTT. Amino acids: CASTSGNTEAFF.

This clonotype was counted between two and nine times. The chain carries TRBV20-1 and TRBJ1-4, with no clear D. V shed 2 bases and J shed 7 bases, with 11 bases lying between them. Germline values: CDR1 DFQATT, CDR2 SNEGSKA (reference sequence). The CDR3 length is 13 residues. The CDR3 nucleotides are TGCAGTGCTAGAACCTTCCGGGGTGAAAAACTGTTTTTT. Protein sequence: CSARTFRGEKLFF.

V usage is TRBV12-3 or TRBV12-4 and J usage is TRBJ2-5; D gene ambiguous. The CDR3 length is 14 residues. V was trimmed by 1 base and J by 0 bases, leaving 6 bases between them. CDR3 nucleotides: TGTGCCAGCAGTTTAGGGCCGTACCAAGAGACCCAGTACTTC. Amino acid sequence: CASSLGPYQETQYF.

There are a few counts of this clonotype. V is TRBV27 and J is TRBJ2-7; 7 bases are shared with TRBD1. V lost 3 bases and J lost 2; bases outside the gene matches: 7. CDR3 length equals 15 residues. The germline V gene has CDR1 MNHEY and CDR2 SMNVEV (reference sequence). CDR3 protein: CASSLPTGAPYEQYF. As DNA, the CDR3 is TGTGCCAGCAGTTTGCCTACAGGGGCCCCCTACGAGCAGTACTTC.

There are many counts of this clonotype. V usage is TRBV29-1 and J usage is TRBJ1-1; 8 bases map to TRBD1. V lost 8 bases and J lost 0; bases outside the gene matches: 5. The CDR3 is made up of 13 amino acids. Germline V gene sequence: CDR1 SQVTM, CDR2 ANQGSEA. CDR3: CSFRTGMNTEAFF. As DNA, the CDR3 is TGCAGCTTCAGGACAGGGATGAACACTGAAGCTTTCTTT.

This clonotype was picked up many times. This sequence joins TRBV9 and TRBJ1-1; 7 bases fit TRBD1. CDR1 is SGDLS, CDR2 YYNGEE, per germline. The CDR3 consists of 17 residues. J was trimmed by 1 base and V by 0 bases; bases with no gene match: 9. CDR3 loop: CASSVGPGGQTNTEAFF. The CDR3 region has the DNA TGTGCCAGCAGCGTAGGTCCGGGGGGACAGACGAACACTGAAGCTTTCTTT.

The table lists this clonotype with many counts. The CDR3 DNA is TGTGCCAGCAGCTTAAGTGTGGGGTCCTACAATGAGCAGTTCTTC. It is translated as CASSLSVGSYNEQFF. V is TRBV7-3 and J is TRBJ2-1; the D is unclear. The V and J ends lost 1 base and 1 base respectively, with 8 bases between them. The germline gives CDR1 SGHTA, CDR2 FQGTGA. This CDR3 has 15 residues.

This clonotype was counted at least ten times. The chain couples TRBV3-1 to TRBJ2-3; the match to TRBD2 covers 13 bases. Unmatched junction bases numbered 17, after V lost 4 bases and J lost 4 bases. There are 20 residues in the CDR3. CDR1 and CDR2 from the germline V gene are LGHDT and YNNKEL (reference sequence). The DNA of the CDR3 is TGTGCCAGCAGCCTACAATCCGGGACTAGCGGGATAATCGGCGCAGATACGCAGTATTTT. This codes for CASSLQSGTSGIIGADTQYF.

This clonotype was detected many times. The gene calls are TRBV5-5 and TRBJ1-1; 10 nucleotides line up with TRBD1. V shed 4 bases and J 4 bases; nucleotides not matched to a gene: 4. Looked up from germline, CDR1 is SGHKS and CDR2 is YYEKEE (reference sequence). The CDR3 contains 14 residues. CDR3 in amino acids: CASSRQGASTEAFF. CDR3 DNA: TGTGCCAGCAGCCGACAGGGGGCGAGCACTGAAGCTTTCTTT.

Ten or more counts support this clonotype. The chain is built from TRBV28 and TRBJ2-7, with D possibly TRBD2 on 6 matching bases. V lost 5 bases and J 0 bases, leaving 14 bases between the germline ends. The CDR3 totals 15 residues. Germline loops: CDR1 MDHEN, CDR2 SYDVKM. The CDR3 DNA is TGTGCCAGCAGTGACGGAGGGACCCTCTCCTACGAGCAGTACTTC. Translating gives CASSDGGTLSYEQYF.